The 11 T cell receptor beta chains presented below share a single source sample, sequenced in a study of blood T cells in healthy people across ages. For the second PCR, which ran for roughly 6 to 12 cycles, a sample-barcoded 5' primer and a J-beta primer mix were used. TCRdb re-analysed the 5' RACE reads in MiXCR, keeping a single row per CDR3 protein. The profile shows fewer than 2,000,000 distinct CDR3 sequences, around 36% of them singletons. The sample was blood. These receptors came from a woman aged 25 to 39 in good health.

This clonotype was found a few times. The chain employs TRBV12-3 or TRBV12-4 and TRBJ1-1; 7 bases agree with TRBD1. This CDR3 is 13 amino acids long. V lost 6 bases and J lost 3; bases outside the gene matches: 4. The CDR3 DNA follows: TGTGCCAGCAGGGATGACAGGGACACTGAAGCTTTCTTT. The encoded protein is CASRDDRDTEAFF.

The chain joins TRBV5-1 to TRBJ2-5; tentative D call: TRBD1 (6 bases). V lost 2 bases to trimming and J lost 3 bases, with 14 bases between them. There are 15 residues in the CDR3. Germline-derived CDR1 and CDR2 are SGHRS and YFSETQ. CDR3 amino acids: CASSLQGLGEETQYF. In nucleotides, the CDR3 is TGCGCCAGCAGCTTACAGGGTCTTGGGGAAGAGACCCAGTACTTC.

With respect to this clonotype: A much larger clone lies a single base off, so this may be a read error. This chain joins TRBV7-8 and TRBJ2-5; 7 bases line up with TRBD2. The germline V gene encodes CDR1 SGHVS and CDR2 FQNEAQ. V was clipped by 5 bases and J by 7 bases; unmatched bases: 7. The CDR3 is made up of 13 amino acids. Here the CDR3 DNA reads TGTGCCAGCAGCCTGACTAGCCCAGGGACCCAGTACTTC. Translated, it gives CASSLTSPGTQYF.

The rearrangement links TRBV5-1 to TRBJ2-7; 9 nucleotides agree with TRBD1. This CDR3 comprises 15 residues. Germline CDR1 reads SGHRS; CDR2 reads YFSETQ. V shed 2 bases and J 2 bases; nucleotides not matched to a gene: 5. CDR3 sequence reads: CASSLWTGETYEQYF. The DNA for the CDR3 is TGCGCCAGCAGCTTATGGACAGGGGAAACCTACGAGCAGTACTTC.

In its sample, this clonotype was seen many times. The J gene is TRBJ1-1, the V gene TRBV20-1; D perhaps matches TRBD1 (5 bases). The ends were cut back, 3 bases at V and 3 bases at J, with 17 bases in the middle. CDR1 and CDR2 from the germline V gene are DFQATT and SNEGSKA (reference sequence). The CDR3 covers 15 residues. The CDR3 region has the DNA TGCAGTGCTAGTGGGCAGGGCGGAGCGCACACTGAAGCTTTCTTT. It encodes CSASGQGGAHTEAFF.

CDR3 sequence (DNA): TGTGCCAGCAGCTTAACACCGGGACTAGCGGGCACAGATACGCAGTATTTT. Protein: CASSLTPGLAGTDTQYF. The V call is TRBV7-3, the J call TRBJ2-3; 11 nucleotides align to TRBD2. Germline V gene lookup returns CDR1 SGHTA and CDR2 FQGTGA. The CDR3 is 17 residues long. The J segment lost 1 base and the V segment lost 0 bases, leaving 3 bases of the junction unmatched.

This clonotype has just a few counts. The gene calls are TRBV20-1 and TRBJ2-7; the D gene is possibly TRBD2 (5 bases). CDR1 DFQATT and CDR2 SNEGSKA come from the germline V gene (reference sequence). This CDR3 comprises 13 residues. This CDR3 reads CSPEGQDPYEQYF. DNA for the CDR3: TGCTCCCCCGAGGGCCAGGACCCTTACGAGCAGTACTTC.

This clonotype has just a few counts. The chain uses TRBV20-1 and TRBJ2-1; 11 nucleotides match TRBD2. With 4 bases clipped from V and 10 bases from J, the junction kept 9 bases outside the gene matches. The CDR3 totals 14 residues. CDR1 is DFQATT, CDR2 SNEGSKA, per germline (reference sequence). The CDR3 sequence: CSATGTSGLGEQFF. In DNA form, the CDR3 reads TGCAGTGCTACCGGGACTAGCGGTTTGGGAGAGCAGTTCTTC.

The rearrangement joins TRBV10-3 to TRBJ2-7; 11 bases are shared with TRBD1. The ends lost 6 bases at V and 2 bases at J; junction bases unmatched: 9. Germline-derived CDR1 and CDR2 are ENHRY and SYGVKD. The CDR3 loop spans 16 amino acids. Written as DNA, the CDR3 is TGTGCCATCAGGGACCCCCGGGACAGGGGGGCCTACGAGCAGTACTTC. This encodes CAIRDPRDRGAYEQYF.

The table lists this clonotype with a few counts. J is TRBJ1-1 and V is TRBV7-2; D unclear. Germline V gene sequence: CDR1 SGHTA, CDR2 FQGNSA. The CDR3 runs to 14 residues. Trimming took 1 base from V and 11 from J, leaving 17 bases between them. The CDR3 DNA sequence: TGTGCCAGCAGCTTAGTCCACGCCTTGAGGGAGGCTTTCTTT. This translates into CASSLVHALREAFF.

The chain has TRBV4-1 and TRBJ2-3, with TRBD2 matching over 8 bases. The V gene's germline CDR1 is MGHRA and CDR2 YSYEKL. V lost 2 bases and J lost 2; bases outside the gene matches: 9. CDR3 length: 17 residues. The CDR3 reads CASSQNMPSGFTDTQYF. CDR3 DNA sequence: TGCGCCAGCAGCCAAAACATGCCTAGCGGGTTCACAGATACGCAGTATTTT.